This passage covers 25 T cell receptor beta chains from one sample sequenced in a study of Ad26.COV2.S vaccination and SARS-CoV-2 variants. Profiling relied on immunoSEQ multiplex PCR, and the TCRdb table lists in-frame clones only, not all of them. The repertoire holds 380,000 or so clones, with under 90% as singletons. Treatment defined: 19 received Ad26.COV2.S at low or high dose, single or two shots; several received placebo; per-sample allocation not given. Material that was analyzed had been drawn on day 63 after the first vaccine or placebo injection. Material: peripheral blood, obtained in a trial of Ad26.COV2.S vaccine versus placebo. The receptors here all came from a person between 18 and 59 years old who received the Ad26.COV2.S COVID-19 vaccine or a placebo.

This chain joins TRBV7-2 and TRBJ2-3; no firm D call. The CDR3 has 9 amino acids. The V and J ends lost 3 bases and 9 bases respectively, with 1 base between them. The germline V gene has CDR1 SGHTA and CDR2 FQGNSA. The CDR3 protein is CASSFTQYF. DNA of the CDR3: TGTGCCAGCAGCTTCACGCAGTATTTT.

The V call is TRBV19, the J call TRBJ1-5; 8 nucleotides agree with TRBD1. The V segment lost 4 bases and the J segment 2 bases; nucleotides outside the gene matches: 7. The CDR3 runs to 16 residues. Germline assignment: CDR1 LNHDA and CDR2 SQIVND (reference sequence). CDR3 DNA sequence: TGTGCCAGTAGTAATCGGACAGGGACGGGCAATCAGCCCCAGCATTTT. This gives the protein CASSNRTGTGNQPQHF.

Comments on this clone: The same CDR3 can be traced to other DNA sequences in this sample. The rearrangement links TRBV5-1 to TRBJ2-3; a possible D gene is TRBD1 (5 bases). CDR1 and CDR2 from the germline V gene are SGHRS and YFSETQ. V was clipped by 0 bases and J by 2 bases, with 7 bases between them. CDR3 length: 14 amino acids. This CDR3 reads CASSLAGATDTQYF. The CDR3 nucleotides are TGCGCCAGCAGCTTGGCTGGGGCCACAGATACGCAGTATTTT.

The chain uses TRBV24-1 and TRBJ1-3; no reliable D call. CDR1 and CDR2 (germline): KGHDR, SFDVKD. The CDR3 consists of 15 residues. The V end was cut by 7 bases, the J end by 0 bases, with 12 bases between. The CDR3 sequence: CATRSHYLSGNTIYF. The CDR3 DNA sequence: TGTGCCACCAGGAGCCACTACCTCTCTGGAAACACCATATATTTT.

The chain recombines TRBV6-5 with TRBJ1-2; unclear D gene. The CDR3 length is 12 residues. Germline V gene sequence: CDR1 MNHEY, CDR2 SVGAGI. Trimming stripped 2 bases from V and 2 bases from J, with 3 bases between. This CDR3 reads CASSYPNYGYTF. The CDR3 coding sequence is TGTGCCAGCAGTTACCCAAACTATGGCTACACCTTC.

The chain is built from TRBV11-2 and TRBJ2-5; possibly TRBD1 or TRBD2 for D (6 bases each). The CDR3 is made up of 15 amino acids. V was shortened by 5 bases and J by 5 bases, with 18 bases between the two germline ends. Germline values: CDR1 SGHAT, CDR2 FQNNGV. This chain's CDR3 is CASSRRGGTVETQYF. The CDR3 bases are TGTGCCAGCAGCCGGCGAGGGGGGACGGTCGAGACCCAGTACTTC.

The V gene is TRBV7-3, the J gene TRBJ2-2; D tentatively reads TRBD1 or TRBD2 (6 bases each). V lost 6 bases and J lost 5, with 13 bases in between. The CDR3 sequence is 14 residues long. Germline values: CDR1 SGHTA, CDR2 FQGTGA. The CDR3 sequence: CASSIGGKTGELFF. DNA for the CDR3: TGTGCCAGCAGTATAGGGGGGAAGACCGGGGAGCTGTTTTTT.

The J gene is TRBJ2-2, the V gene TRBV24-1; unclear D gene. V was cut by 2 bases and J by 7 bases, with 7 bases left in between. There are 13 residues in the CDR3. CDR1 and CDR2 from the germline V gene are KGHDR and SFDVKD. The CDR3 DNA reads TGTGCCACCAGTGATTACCTCAGCGGGGAGCTGTTTTTT. This sequence encodes CATSDYLSGELFF.

The chain is built from TRBV21-1 and TRBJ2-1; the table names TRBD1, a call not compared with the DNA. TRBV21-1 is a recognized pseudogene. This CDR3 is 15 amino acids long. CDR3 residues: CASTSVRGSYNEQFF. CDR3 nucleotide sequence: TGTGCCAGCACCTCGGTAAGGGGTTCCTACAATGAGCAGTTCTTC.

The chain recombines TRBV10-3 with TRBJ1-2; possible D gene TRBD1, 5 bases. This CDR3 comprises 16 residues. The V end lost 6 bases, the J end lost 1 base, and 18 bases lay between the germline ends. Per the germline V gene, CDR1 is ENHRY and CDR2 is SYGVKD. The CDR3 bases are TGTGCCATCAGAAATTCAGAAGCGGGGGGTAACTATGGCTACACCTTC. Its translation: CAIRNSEAGGNYGYTF.

This clone was picked up one time. V and J are TRBV6-4 and TRBJ2-1; D remains unclear. V gave up 4 bases and J gave up 9 bases, with 13 bases separating them. Germline V gene sequence: CDR1 MRHNA, CDR2 SNTAGT. This CDR3 comprises 13 residues. CDR3 nucleotides: TGTGCCAGCAGTGTGGGCCCCTACGGTGAGCAGTTCTTC. Encoded protein: CASSVGPYGEQFF.

The genes are TRBV27 and TRBJ1-3, with D perhaps matching TRBD1 (6 bases). The CDR3 is 16 amino acids. Germline CDR1 is MNHEY and CDR2 is SMNVEV (reference sequence). Trimming removed 6 bases from V and 0 bases from J, with 15 bases in between. The chain's CDR3 is CASRRGGAISGNTIYF. DNA for the CDR3: TGTGCCAGCAGGCGCGGGGGCGCCATCTCTGGAAACACCATATATTTT.

The chain joins TRBV4-1 to TRBJ1-4, with 11 bases fitting TRBD1. Germline V gene lookup returns CDR1 MGHRA and CDR2 YSYEKL. This CDR3 comprises 16 residues. The V and J ends lost 4 bases and 2 bases, in that order; junction bases with no gene match: 3. CDR3 loop: CASSPGQGATNEKLFF. The CDR3 nucleotides read TGCGCCAGCAGCCCCGGACAGGGGGCCACTAATGAAAAACTGTTTTTT.

The chain links TRBV5-5 to TRBJ1-4; D possibly corresponds to TRBD1 (5 bases). CDR3 length equals 14 residues. Germline-derived CDR1 and CDR2 are SGHKS and YYEKEE (reference sequence). V lost 2 bases to trimming and J lost 2 bases, with 7 bases between them. The CDR3 protein is CASSFRGTNEKLFF. The CDR3 bases are TGTGCCAGCAGCTTTCGGGGGACTAATGAAAAACTGTTTTTT.

The genes are TRBV4-1 and TRBJ2-2, with TRBD1 as a possible D gene (5 bases). The CDR3 is 14 amino acids. The V end lost 0 bases, the J end lost 8 bases, and 10 bases lay between the germline ends. Germline V gene lookup returns CDR1 MGHRA and CDR2 YSYEKL. CDR3: CASSQEAGRGELFF. DNA for the CDR3: TGCGCCAGCAGCCAAGAGGCAGGGCGAGGGGAGCTGTTTTTT.

CDR3 amino acids: CASSLQGSPFTDTQYF. The CDR3 region has the DNA TGCGCCAGCAGCTTACAGGGGAGTCCTTTCACAGATACGCAGTATTTT. This chain connects TRBV5-1 to TRBJ2-3; 7 positions agree with TRBD1. J gave up 2 bases and V 2 bases, and 8 bases lay outside the gene matches. The CDR3 extends over 16 amino acids. The germline V gene has CDR1 SGHRS and CDR2 YFSETQ. The full variable domain, rest sourced from reference TRBV5-1 and TRBJ2-3, is KAGVTQTPRYLIKTRGQQVTLSCSPISGHRSVSWYQQTPGQGLQFLFEYFSETQRNKGNFPGRFSGRQFSNSRSEMNVSTLELGDSALYLCASSLQGSPFTDTQYFGPGTRLTVL.

The V and J genes are TRBV2 and TRBJ1-1; D possibly corresponds to TRBD1 (6 bases). Trimming pared 4 bases from V and 0 bases from J, leaving 9 bases between. CDR3 length: 14 amino acids. Per germline, CDR1 SNHLY and CDR2 FYNNEI. CDR3 region: CASSGGALNTEAFF. CDR3 coding DNA: TGTGCCAGCAGTGGGGGGGCTCTGAACACTGAAGCTTTCTTT.

The V gene is TRBV2, the J gene TRBJ1-1, with no clear D. Trimming left V 8 bases short and J 4 bases short, with 14 bases between. Germline CDR1 and CDR2: SNHLY and FYNNEI. CDR3 length equals 13 residues. CDR3: CASGSGRLTEAFF. The CDR3 bases are TGTGCCAGCGGGTCGGGAAGGCTCACTGAAGCTTTCTTT.

This rearrangement joins TRBV10-2 to TRBJ2-5; 8 bases map to TRBD1. This CDR3 has 15 amino acids. V shed 5 bases and J 5 bases; nucleotides not matched to a gene: 10. Germline V lookup: CDR1 WSHSY, CDR2 SAAADI. As DNA, the CDR3 is TGCGCCAGCAGTATTCAGGGGGCTTTGGGGGAGACCCAGTACTTC. It codes for CASSIQGALGETQYF.

The chain recombines TRBV6-6 with TRBJ1-5; 12 bases are shared with TRBD1. CDR3 size: 16 residues. The junction had 8 bases not matched to a gene; V was cut back by 2 bases and J by 9 bases. CDR1 and CDR2 from the germline V gene are MNHNY and SVGAGI (reference sequence). CDR3 in DNA: TGTGCCAGCAGTTACCGTGCTGGGGACAGGGGGCCGCCCCAGCATTTT. Translated, it gives CASSYRAGDRGPPQHF.

The rearrangement uses TRBV3-1 (or the pseudogene TRBV3-2) and TRBJ2-3; 11 positions match TRBD2. Germline-derived CDR1 and CDR2 are LGHDT and YNNKEL (reference sequence). J lost 8 bases, V lost 0 bases, and 22 bases had no gene match. The CDR3 loop spans 21 amino acids. The CDR3 sequence: CASSQDELAGGRLTAEPTQYF. DNA of the CDR3: TGTGCCAGCAGCCAAGATGAATTAGCGGGGGGGCGGCTAACGGCCGAGCCTACGCAGTATTTT.

The chain uses TRBV5-1 and TRBJ2-5; 9 nucleotides align to TRBD1. After removal of 4 bases from V and 6 bases from J, the junction contained 4 bases not matched to a gene. This CDR3 is built from 13 residues. CDR1 is SGHRS, CDR2 YFSETQ, per germline. CDR3 amino acids: CASSGTGIQTQYF. The CDR3 DNA follows: TGCGCCAGCAGCGGGACAGGGATACAGACCCAGTACTTC.

The gene calls are TRBV3-1 (or the pseudogene TRBV3-2) and TRBJ1-1; 7 nucleotides agree with TRBD1. Germline lookup yields CDR1 LGHDT and CDR2 YNNKEL (reference sequence). The J segment lost 5 bases and the V segment lost 4 bases, leaving 7 bases of the junction unmatched. This CDR3 spans 14 amino acids. The CDR3 coding sequence is TGTGCCAGCAGCCTACCAGGGGGTCGGACTGAAGCTTTCTTT. Protein sequence: CASSLPGGRTEAFF.

This chain links TRBV5-1 with TRBJ1-3; D remains unclear. The germline V and J ends were trimmed by 7 bases and 0 bases, with 11 bases remaining between them. This CDR3 is built from 14 residues. Germline V gene data show CDR1 as SGHRS and CDR2 as YFSETQ. CDR3 protein: CASGETSSGNTIYF. The CDR3 nucleotides read TGCGCCAGCGGTGAGACCTCCTCTGGAAACACCATATATTTT.

The V gene is TRBV11-3, the J gene TRBJ1-4; perhaps TRBD1 as D (5 bases). V lost 5 bases to trimming and J lost 10 bases, with 14 bases between them. There are 13 residues in the CDR3. CDR1 and CDR2 from the germline V gene are SGHNT and YENEEA. The CDR3 loop reads CASSPNRGGKLFF. The CDR3 DNA follows: TGTGCCAGCAGCCCAAACCGGGGGGGAAAACTGTTTTTT.